This entry features one TCR beta chain sequence. Its target is unknown. These data originate in a study of human T cells and chemical hapten exposure. Study information: Diphenylcyclopropenone was applied weekly to patients' scalps across the approximately 24-week study.

General observations from the study: Expanded TCRs produced significantly more large CDR3 similarity clusters than controls did.

Authors' methods: Sample-level TCR yields exhibited a median of about 91,000, with a range of roughly 20,000 to 690,600. TCRdb recomputed calls from the RACE reads with MiXCR, one row per CDR3 protein. These V and J calls originate from TCRdb's pipeline instead of the authors' own analysis. The sample comprises fewer than 95,000 distinct CDR3 sequences, more than 9% of which are singletons, and 2% to 2.5% rests with the top ten. Time point indicated: patch test 1, 2 weeks after DPC sensitization. Sample treatment: therapeutic diphenylcyclopropenone sensitization with weekly scalp DPC. Participating donors were patients with alopecia, aged 18 to 70 years, considered appropriate candidates for DPC. This TCR was recovered from a man aged 35 to 55 with alopecia areata. Some clones in this sample may be carry-over from other donors' samples. This specimen was whole blood, taken in connection with sensitization to the hapten diphenylcyclopropenone (DPC).

In DNA form, the CDR3 reads TGTGCCAGCAGCGTAGACAGCGGGGCACCCCCCGGGGAGCTGTTTTTT. This codes for CASSVDSGAPPGELFF. V usage is TRBV9 and J usage is TRBJ2-2, with TRBD2 matching over 7 bases. CDR1 and CDR2 from the germline V gene are SGDLS and YYNGEE. V dropped 0 bases and J dropped 6; count of bases not matched to a gene: 8. The CDR3 consists of 16 residues.